Each of the 12 T cell receptor beta chains below was sequenced from the same sample in a study of blood T cell repertoires in COVID-19. Using immunoSEQ multiplex PCR, the repertoire was profiled, and TCRdb retains in-frame clones only, with some absent. The sample contains 350,000 to 400,000 clones, about 90% of which appear only once. The specimen was PBMCs or T cells enriched from blood (not recorded which). These receptors originate from a woman in her thirties who had recovered from COVID-19.

The chain uses TRBV3-1 (or the pseudogene TRBV3-2) and TRBJ2-7; no definite D call. Germline V gives CDR1 LGHDT, CDR2 YNNKEL (reference sequence). V gave up 1 base and J gave up 5 bases, with 15 bases separating them. CDR3 length: 15 amino acids. The CDR3 sequence: CASSQARLSPHEQYF. CDR3 in DNA: TGTGCCAGCAGCCAAGCTAGGTTGTCGCCGCACGAGCAGTACTTC.

The gene calls are TRBV28 and TRBJ2-7; TRBD1 matches 7 bases. The CDR3 covers 12 residues. Germline CDR1 is MDHEN and CDR2 is SYDVKM. The V gene end was trimmed by 6 bases and the J gene end by 4 bases; junction bases not matched to a gene: 3. CDR3 residues: CASRVQGYEQYF. The CDR3 coding sequence is TGTGCCAGCAGAGTACAGGGGTACGAGCAGTACTTC.

This chain joins TRBV27 and TRBJ2-1; D possibly corresponds to TRBD2 (6 bases). V gave up 5 bases and J gave up 4 bases, with 12 bases separating them. Germline-derived CDR1 and CDR2 are MNHEY and SMNVEV (reference sequence). The CDR3 consists of 14 residues. CDR3: CASSPLGSYNEQFF. CDR3 bases: TGTGCCAGCAGTCCCCTCGGGAGTTACAATGAGCAGTTCTTC.

This chain joins TRBV5-4 and TRBJ2-1; 9 nucleotides agree with TRBD1. The CDR3 loop spans 15 amino acids. Germline CDR1 reads SGHNT; CDR2 reads YYREEE (reference sequence). V was clipped by 3 bases and J by 2 bases; unmatched bases: 3. As DNA, the CDR3 is TGTGCCAGCAGCTACCGACAGGGGGCCTACAATGAGCAGTTCTTC. Its translation is CASSYRQGAYNEQFF.

The chain employs TRBV30 and TRBJ2-7; a weak D match, TRBD2 (5 bases). The germline V gene encodes CDR1 GTSNPN and CDR2 SVGIG (reference sequence). V lost 8 bases and J 2 bases, leaving 19 bases between the germline ends. This CDR3 has 14 amino acids. The CDR3: CATESLDSAYEQYF. CDR3 sequence (DNA): TGTGCCACTGAGTCATTGGACTCAGCCTACGAGCAGTACTTC.

The chain joins TRBV11-2 to TRBJ2-7; D is unclear. V lost 5 bases to trimming and J lost 4 bases, with 15 bases between them. The CDR3 covers 14 residues. The germline V gene has CDR1 SGHAT and CDR2 FQNNGV. CDR3 residues: CASSPEYSTYEQYF. CDR3 in DNA: TGTGCCAGCAGCCCCGAGTACAGCACTTACGAGCAGTACTTC.

The J gene is TRBJ2-1, the V gene TRBV4-2; D is possibly TRBD1 (6 bases). This CDR3 spans 16 amino acids. Germline V gene data show CDR1 as LGHNA and CDR2 as YNFKEQ. The V end lost 2 bases, the J end lost 1 base, and 12 bases lay between the germline ends. This chain's CDR3 is CASSQPDGTSYNEQFF. CDR3 coding DNA: TGTGCCAGCAGCCAACCGGACGGGACATCCTACAATGAGCAGTTCTTC.

This chain joins TRBV6-4 and TRBJ1-1; 7 bases match TRBD1. V shed 11 bases, J shed 5 bases, and the junction held 17 bases outside the gene matches. Germline V gene lookup returns CDR1 MRHNA and CDR2 SNTAGT. CDR3 length: 15 amino acids. CDR3 amino acids: CAPRDLKGARTEAFF. Here the CDR3 DNA reads TGTGCCCCTCGGGATCTAAAGGGGGCGCGGACTGAAGCTTTCTTT.

The chain employs TRBV7-6 and TRBJ2-7; tentative D call: TRBD1 (6 bases). The CDR3 loop spans 19 amino acids. Germline CDR1 and CDR2: SGHVS and FNYEAQ. V lost 1 base to trimming and J lost 6 bases, with 28 bases between them. The CDR3 DNA sequence: TGTGCCAGCAGCTTAGAAAGCAGCGGCGAGACCCTGGGGGCGGGCGAGCAGTACTTC. Encoded protein: CASSLESSGETLGAGEQYF.

A few counts support this clone. In nucleotides, the CDR3 is TGTGCCAGCAGTTTAAAGTCCGGTGGCGGGCACGAGCAGTACTTC. This gives the protein CASSLKSGGGHEQYF. This chain links TRBV27 with TRBJ2-7; TRBD2 is a possible D gene (5 bases). Trimming shortened V by 2 bases and J by 5 bases, and 16 bases separated the two germline ends. Germline V gene lookup returns CDR1 MNHEY and CDR2 SMNVEV (reference sequence). There are 15 residues in the CDR3.

CDR3 DNA: TGTGCCAGCAGTTCCATCGGCGGGGATACAATGAAGCAGTTCTTC. Amino acids: CASSSIGGDTMKQFF. V gene TRBV27 combines with J gene TRBJ2-1; D possibly corresponds to TRBD2 (6 bases). Looked up from germline, CDR1 is MNHEY and CDR2 is SMNVEV (reference sequence). The CDR3 spans 15 residues. Trimming removed 4 bases from V and 11 bases from J, with 21 bases in between.

This chain uses TRBV25-1 with TRBJ2-2; the match to TRBD2 covers 10 bases. The CDR3 is 16 amino acids. The germline gives CDR1 MGHDK, CDR2 SYGVNS. The trim removed 2 bases at V and 7 bases at J, leaving 7 bases unmatched. This CDR3 is CASSELLAGVRGELFF. The DNA for the CDR3 is TGTGCCAGCAGTGAACTGCTAGCGGGGGTTCGCGGGGAGCTGTTTTTT.